Presented here are 26 T cell receptor beta chains from one specimen sequenced in a study of T cell responses to AZD1222 COVID-19 vaccine. Generated by immunoSEQ multiplex PCR, the TCRdb table keeps only in-frame clones and is missing some. The sample records 200,000 or so clones, about 94% being singletons. Sequencing used peripheral blood, obtained on day 0 of AZD1222 vaccination. These receptors were collected from an adult in good health.

The rearrangement joins TRBV7-3 to TRBJ1-1; D gene ambiguous. CDR3 length equals 13 residues. Germline V gene lookup returns CDR1 SGHTA and CDR2 FQGTGA. V dropped 1 base and J dropped 1 base, with 4 bases sitting between them. CDR3 in amino acids: CASSLKTNTEAFF. The CDR3 region has the DNA TGTGCCAGCAGCTTAAAGACGAACACTGAAGCTTTCTTT.

The gene calls are TRBV7-9 and TRBJ2-7, with no clear D. The V end lost 1 base, the J end lost 4 bases, and 8 bases lay between the germline ends. Germline V gene lookup returns CDR1 SEHNR and CDR2 FQNEAQ (reference sequence). This CDR3 has 13 amino acids. CDR3 coding DNA: TGTGCCAGCAGCTTAGAGGTGGGTTACGAGCAGTACTTC. Amino acids: CASSLEVGYEQYF.

The rearrangement joins TRBV28 to TRBJ1-2, with D perhaps matching TRBD1 (6 bases). This CDR3 contains 13 residues. Trimming removed 5 bases at V and 8 bases at J, with 15 bases between. The germline CDR1 and CDR2 sequences are MDHEN and SYDVKM. Written as DNA, the CDR3 is TGTGCCAGCAGTATACAGGGCATGGGGGGCTACACCTTC. As protein: CASSIQGMGGYTF.

This CDR3 reads CASSSPSGSTGELFF. CDR3 nucleotide sequence: TGCGCCAGCAGTTCACCTAGCGGGAGCACCGGGGAGCTGTTTTTT. This chain links TRBV4-1 with TRBJ2-2, with TRBD2 identical over 10 bases. V gave up 6 bases and J gave up 4 bases; unmatched junction bases: 5. CDR3 size: 15 residues. The germline gives CDR1 MGHRA, CDR2 YSYEKL.

V and J are TRBV5-1 and TRBJ1-4; 7 bases line up with TRBD1. The CDR3 has 15 residues. Germline V gene sequence: CDR1 SGHRS, CDR2 YFSETQ. Germline trimming cut 5 bases from V and 12 bases from J; bases unmatched to any gene: 16. CDR3 loop: CASSPQQGYRRELFF. The CDR3 DNA reads as TGCGCCAGCAGTCCACAACAGGGGTATCGCAGGGAACTGTTTTTT.

The rearrangement links TRBV28 to TRBJ1-3; weak D call: TRBD1 (5 bases). Between the trimmed V and J ends, which lost 4 bases and 0 bases, there was a span of 10 bases. Germline V gene sequence: CDR1 MDHEN, CDR2 SYDVKM. This CDR3 region has 15 residues. The CDR3 region is CASSYDSNSGNTIYF. CDR3 bases: TGTGCCAGCAGTTATGACAGTAACTCTGGAAACACCATATATTTT.

This sequence joins TRBV24-1 and TRBJ2-2, with TRBD1 matching 9 bases. The CDR3 loop spans 16 amino acids. Germline trimming cut 2 bases from V and 3 bases from J; bases unmatched to any gene: 3. Per the germline V gene, CDR1 is KGHDR and CDR2 is SFDVKD. The CDR3 protein is CATSDSGQGYTGELFF. The CDR3 nucleotides are TGTGCCACCAGTGATTCGGGACAGGGATACACCGGGGAGCTGTTTTTT.

The rearrangement links TRBV7-6 to TRBJ2-1, with TRBD2 matching over 8 bases. The CDR3 totals 17 residues. The V and J ends lost 3 bases and 2 bases, in that order; junction bases with no gene match: 9. Germline CDR1 and CDR2: SGHVS and FNYEAQ. Written as DNA, the CDR3 is TGTGCCAGCAGCTTCAGTAGCGGGAAGAGGCCCTACAATGAGCAGTTCTTC. Amino acids: CASSFSSGKRPYNEQFF.

The CDR3: CASTLGLAEETQYF. The CDR3 coding sequence is TGTGCCAGCACCCTCGGACTAGCCGAAGAGACCCAGTACTTC. This chain joins TRBV9 and TRBJ2-5; TRBD2 matches at 8 bases. V shed 6 bases and J 3 bases; nucleotides not matched to a gene: 7. This CDR3 is built from 14 residues. Germline V gives CDR1 SGDLS, CDR2 YYNGEE.

The chain has TRBV2 and TRBJ1-1, with 9 bases that match TRBD1. CDR3 length: 14 residues. Germline CDR1 SNHLY, CDR2 FYNNEI. The V gene end was trimmed by 3 bases and the J gene end by 1 base; junction bases not matched to a gene: 0. CDR3 nucleotides: TGTGCCAGCAGTGAGGACAGGGGGAACACTGAAGCTTTCTTT. Protein product: CASSEDRGNTEAFF.

The J gene is TRBJ1-4, the V gene TRBV7-9; 9 bases are shared with TRBD1. The CDR3 length is 14 residues. J gave up 3 bases and V 6 bases, and 2 bases lay outside the gene matches. Germline V lookup: CDR1 SEHNR, CDR2 FQNEAQ (reference sequence). The chain's CDR3 is CASRRQGANEKLFF. The CDR3 nucleotides read TGTGCCAGCAGAAGACAGGGGGCTAATGAAAAACTGTTTTTT.

This rearrangement joins TRBV28 to TRBJ2-1; 9 nucleotides align to TRBD2. Germline values: CDR1 MDHEN, CDR2 SYDVKM. V trimming: 2 bases; J trimming: 5 bases; junction bases outside the gene matches: 4. The CDR3 length is 15 residues. CDR3 nucleotides: TGTGCCAGCAGTTTAAGACTAGCGGACAACAATGAGCAGTTCTTC. Protein product: CASSLRLADNNEQFF. Using reference TRBV28 and TRBJ2-1 for the parts outside the CDR3, the full variable domain is DVKVTQSSRYLVKRTGEKVFLECVQDMDHENMFWYRQDPGLGLRLIYFSYDVKMKEKGDIPEGYSVSREKKERFSLILESASTNQTSMYLCASSLRLADNNEQFFGPGTRLTVL.

This chain connects TRBV6-6 to TRBJ2-3; D may be TRBD2 (6 bases). With 10 bases removed from V and 0 bases from J, the gap between germline ends came to 17 bases. CDR1 and CDR2 (germline): MNHNY, SVGAGI (reference sequence). CDR3 size: 15 residues. The DNA of the CDR3 is TGTGCCACGTCGTTACTAGGGAGGAGCACAGATACGCAGTATTTT. This encodes CATSLLGRSTDTQYF.

This CDR3 is CASKGRGNTIYF. The DNA for the CDR3 is TGTGCCAGCAAGGGACGCGGAAACACCATATATTTT. The chain links TRBV28 to TRBJ1-3; D is possibly TRBD1 (5 bases). This CDR3 contains 12 residues. Trimming took 7 bases from V and 4 from J, leaving 8 bases between them. Germline-derived CDR1 and CDR2 are MDHEN and SYDVKM.

V is TRBV5-1 and J is TRBJ1-2, with TRBD1 as a possible D gene (5 bases). The V gene lost 1 base and the J gene lost 6 bases, with 16 bases spanning the gap. This CDR3 has 15 residues. Per the germline V gene, CDR1 is SGHRS and CDR2 is YFSETQ. The CDR3 is CASSLPGPGLDGYTF. The CDR3, as DNA: TGCGCCAGCAGCTTGCCGGGTCCAGGGCTGGATGGCTACACCTTC.

The chain joins TRBV28 to TRBJ2-7, with 14 bases fitting TRBD2. The junction had 4 bases not matched to a gene; V was cut back by 3 bases and J by 3 bases. Looked up from germline, CDR1 is MDHEN and CDR2 is SYDVKM. CDR3 length: 16 amino acids. The CDR3 protein is CASSFPGTSGSYEQYF. The CDR3 nucleotides read TGTGCCAGCAGTTTCCCCGGGACTAGCGGGAGCTACGAGCAGTACTTC.

This chain links TRBV5-4 with TRBJ2-7, with 10 positions matching TRBD2. CDR3 size: 14 residues. CDR1 SGHNT and CDR2 YYREEE come from the germline V gene (reference sequence). The J segment lost 5 bases and the V segment lost 4 bases, leaving 6 bases of the junction unmatched. In DNA form, the CDR3 reads TGTGCCAGCAGCCAGGGACTAGCGAAGCACGAGCAGTACTTC. It translates to CASSQGLAKHEQYF.

The chain has TRBV10-3 and TRBJ2-3; 9 bases map to TRBD2. Per germline, CDR1 ENHRY and CDR2 SYGVKD. The CDR3 consists of 16 residues. V lost 5 bases and J lost 5; bases outside the gene matches: 11. This CDR3 is CAISRPRREGKDTQYF. The CDR3 region has the DNA TGTGCCATCAGTAGGCCTAGGCGGGAGGGGAAAGATACGCAGTATTTT.

The J gene is TRBJ1-1, the V gene TRBV4-2; D is uncertain. Germline values: CDR1 LGHNA, CDR2 YNFKEQ. The V and J ends lost 2 bases and 0 bases respectively, with 19 bases between them. The CDR3 loop spans 18 amino acids. Here the CDR3 reads CASSQQAPGGEMNTEAFF. The DNA for the CDR3 is TGTGCCAGCAGCCAACAGGCCCCCGGCGGGGAGATGAACACTGAAGCTTTCTTT.

V usage is TRBV28 and J usage is TRBJ2-2; maybe TRBD2 (5 bases). Germline CDR1 reads MDHEN; CDR2 reads SYDVKM. The CDR3 totals 14 residues. The ends were cut back, 5 bases at V and 4 bases at J, with 11 bases in the middle. This CDR3 is CASSLGGSTGELFF. In nucleotides, the CDR3 is TGTGCCAGCAGTCTTGGAGGTTCCACCGGGGAGCTGTTTTTT.

V usage is TRBV5-5 and J usage is TRBJ1-3; D might be TRBD1 (5 bases). The germline V gene encodes CDR1 SGHKS and CDR2 YYEKEE (reference sequence). This CDR3 has 14 amino acids. V was trimmed by 2 bases and J by 8 bases, leaving 14 bases between them. In nucleotides, the CDR3 is TGTGCCAGCAGCTTAGGTCCTCGAGGGGACACCATATATTTT. It yields the protein CASSLGPRGDTIYF.

The chain joins TRBV7-3 to TRBJ1-5, with a weak D call TRBD1 (6 bases). Germline CDR1 reads SGHTA; CDR2 reads FQGTGA. The germline V and J ends were trimmed by 11 bases and 3 bases, with 26 bases remaining between them. The CDR3 consists of 17 residues. The chain's CDR3 is CARTSSFDRHLNQPQHF. CDR3 coding DNA: TGTGCCCGCACGTCATCATTTGACAGGCACCTCAATCAGCCCCAGCATTTT.

The rearrangement uses TRBV5-1 and TRBJ2-5; 7 bases are a match to TRBD2. The V and J ends lost 7 bases and 1 base, in that order; junction bases with no gene match: 4. This CDR3 is 13 amino acids long. CDR1 is SGHRS, CDR2 YFSETQ, per germline. The CDR3 nucleotides are TGCGCCAGCCAGCGGGACCCCCAAGAGACCCAGTACTTC. It translates to CASQRDPQETQYF.

The chain is built from TRBV24-1 and TRBJ2-5; 8 nucleotides align to TRBD1. Trimming at V came to 4 bases and at J to 5 bases, leaving 8 bases not matched to a gene. CDR1 and CDR2 from the germline V gene are KGHDR and SFDVKD. The length of the CDR3 is 15 residues. In DNA, the CDR3 is TGTGCCACCAGTGACTCGGACAGGGATAAGGAGACCCAGTACTTC. This translates into CATSDSDRDKETQYF.

The chain couples TRBV18 to TRBJ1-1; the D is unclear. The CDR3 has 15 amino acids. Germline CDR1 KGHSH, CDR2 LQKENI. The V end lost 0 bases, the J end lost 2 bases, and 10 bases lay between the germline ends. Written as DNA, the CDR3 is TGTGCCAGCTCACCACCCCCGCAGGCAAACACTGAAGCTTTCTTT. Translating gives CASSPPPQANTEAFF.

The chain joins TRBV9 to TRBJ2-1; 8 bases agree with TRBD1. This CDR3 comprises 14 residues. Germline CDR1 and CDR2: SGDLS and YYNGEE. Trimming removed 4 bases from V and 7 bases from J; junction bases left unmatched: 7. CDR3 in DNA: TGTGCCAGCAGCTATCAGGGGGCCGGGAATGAGCAGTTCTTC. This translates into CASSYQGAGNEQFF.